This T cell receptor (beta chain) was found in a study of CD8+ T cells in alopecia areata. Study-level information: Twice a day, 5 to 10 mg of oral tofacitinib was administered to treated patients.

About this clone: This sample also contains other DNA sequences that code for the same CDR3.

Reverse transcribed after extraction, RNA yielded cDNA as the sequencing template. Data came from immunoSEQ multiplex PCR; TCRdb stores just in-frame clones and leaves some out. In the table there are 170,000 or so clones, almost 65% of which are singletons. J gave up 5 bases and V 0 bases, and 1 base lay outside the gene matches. The CDR3 runs to 13 residues. Germline V gene lookup returns CDR1 GTSNPN and CDR2 SVGIG (reference sequence). This TCR derives from a human donor with alopecia areata. Sequences were derived from CD4+ T cells sorted from blood, sampled at week 0. The chain combines TRBV30 with TRBJ1-2; TRBD1 matches 9 bases. In DNA, the CDR3 is TGTGCCTGGAGTGTGGGACAGGGATATGGCTACACCTTC. Translated, it gives CAWSVGQGYGYTF. Full variable domain (missing parts from reference TRBV30 and TRBJ1-2): SQTIHQWPATLVQPVGSPLSLECTVEGTSNPNLYWYRQAAGRGLQLLFYSVGIGQISSEVPQNLSASRPQDRQFILSSKKLLLSDSGFYLCAWSVGQGYGYTFGSGTRLTVV.